The 26 T cell receptor beta chains presented below share a single source sample, sequenced in a study of CD8+ T cells in alopecia areata (dated by TCRdb to the late 2010s). Interpreted using the paper, the treatment or condition label stands for: oral pan-JAK inhibitor, 5-10 mg twice daily. Libraries were built with the immunoSEQ multiplex PCR assay. RNA was extracted from all samples and reverse transcribed into cDNA, which served as template for TCR sequencing. Imported from immuneACCESS, the table was reduced by TCRdb to in-frame sequences with V and J called. These copies leave out some clones; in studies compared against another copy, an unresolved V gene accounts for under half, and the cause of the remainder is not known. Counted in this sample were fewer than 110,000 clones; 85% to 90% of them appeared once. The ten biggest clones cover over 8.5% of the sample. This specimen consisted of CD8+ T cells sorted from blood, obtained around week 31, from a patient treated with tofacitinib. All receptors come from a human donor with alopecia areata.

The chain joins TRBV23-1 to TRBJ2-7, with 7 positions matching TRBD1. TRBV23-1 is given ORF status, its function remaining uncertain. The CDR3 totals 18 residues. The V and J ends lost 0 bases and 6 bases, in that order; junction bases with no gene match: 17. Here the CDR3 reads CASSQSYTQQGHSREQYF. As DNA, the CDR3 is TGCGCCAGCAGTCAATCATACACGCAACAGGGGCATTCCCGCGAGCAGTACTTC.

The chain combines TRBV6-1 with TRBJ2-1, with 9 bases lining up with TRBD2. This CDR3 has 16 amino acids. The junction had 5 bases not matched to a gene; V was cut back by 2 bases and J by 3 bases. Germline V gene data show CDR1 as MNHNS and CDR2 as SASEGT. The chain's CDR3 is CASSERLAGIYNEQFF. The CDR3 nucleotides read TGTGCCAGCAGTGAACGTCTAGCGGGAATCTACAATGAGCAGTTCTTC.

This rearrangement joins TRBV2 to TRBJ2-5, with no clear D. Trimming stripped 5 bases from V and 1 base from J, with 8 bases between. CDR1 SNHLY and CDR2 FYNNEI come from the germline V gene. The CDR3 totals 13 residues. CDR3 region: CASSNGIQETQYF. CDR3 sequence (DNA): TGTGCCAGCAGTAATGGGATCCAAGAGACCCAGTACTTC.

The J gene is TRBJ2-1, the V gene TRBV2, with D possibly being TRBD1 (5 bases). CDR3 length equals 14 residues. Germline CDR1 reads SNHLY; CDR2 reads FYNNEI. Trimming took off 4 bases at V and 8 bases at J, with 15 bases between the two ends. CDR3 in amino acids: CASSADSTFDEQFF. The CDR3 DNA reads TGTGCCAGCAGTGCAGACAGTACTTTCGATGAGCAGTTCTTC.

V gene TRBV5-6 combines with J gene TRBJ2-7; possibly TRBD1 for D (6 bases). Germline V gene sequence: CDR1 SGHDT, CDR2 YYEEEE. The CDR3 sequence is 13 residues long. The V end was cut by 3 bases, the J end by 6 bases, with 13 bases between. The CDR3 loop reads CASSSNQGSEQYF. Here the CDR3 DNA reads TGTGCCAGCAGCTCCAATCAGGGGAGCGAGCAGTACTTC. The variable domain in full, with the rest retrieved from reference TRBV5-6 and TRBJ2-7, is DAGVTQSPTHLIKTRGQQVTLRCSPKSGHDTVSWYQQALGQGPQFIFQYYEEEERQRGNFPDRFSGHQFPNYSSELNVNALLLGDSALYLCASSSNQGSEQYFGPGTRLTVT.

This chain uses TRBV15 with TRBJ2-5; no clear D. The length of the CDR3 is 14 residues. Germline V gives CDR1 LNHNV, CDR2 YYDKDF (reference sequence). V shed 6 bases and J shed 5 bases, with 16 bases lying between them. The CDR3 DNA is TGTGCCACCAGGGCGGTCGACGGAAGGGAGACCCAGTACTTC. Its protein is CATRAVDGRETQYF.

Written as DNA, the CDR3 is TGCGCCAGCAGCCATATTAGTTCTGGTGAGCAGTTCTTC. Amino acids: CASSHISSGEQFF. The V gene is TRBV4-1, the J gene TRBJ2-1; D gene unclear. This CDR3 contains 13 residues. Trimming removed 3 bases at V and 9 bases at J, with 12 bases between. Looked up from germline, CDR1 is MGHRA and CDR2 is YSYEKL.

The chain carries TRBV30 and TRBJ1-1; 8 bases are a match to TRBD1. V shed 7 bases and J 1 base; nucleotides not matched to a gene: 5. CDR3 size: 13 residues. Germline CDR1 GTSNPN, CDR2 SVGIG (reference sequence). The CDR3 spells CAYSGGANTEAFF. CDR3 coding DNA: TGTGCCTATTCAGGGGGCGCGAACACTGAAGCTTTCTTT.

This clone was detected only once. The chain employs TRBV19 and TRBJ2-3, with D perhaps TRBD2 (6 bases). Trimming stripped 3 bases from V and 6 bases from J, with 16 bases between. Germline CDR1 reads LNHDA; CDR2 reads SQIVND (reference sequence). This CDR3 region has 15 residues. DNA for the CDR3: TGTGCCAGTAGTATCGACCCGGGAGCGGGTGATACGCAGTATTTT. Translated, it gives CASSIDPGAGDTQYF.

The chain combines TRBV19 with TRBJ2-2; 11 bases match TRBD2. The germline V gene encodes CDR1 LNHDA and CDR2 SQIVND (reference sequence). The CDR3 length is 15 residues. The V and J ends lost 1 base and 5 bases, in that order; junction bases with no gene match: 0. CDR3 DNA sequence: TGTGCCAGTAGTATAGGACTAGCGGGAACCGGGGAGCTGTTTTTT. This codes for CASSIGLAGTGELFF.

The rearrangement links TRBV7-9 to TRBJ2-7; D call uncertain. The V end lost 4 bases, the J end lost 3 bases, and 13 bases lay between the germline ends. Germline CDR1 and CDR2: SEHNR and FQNEAQ (reference sequence). The CDR3 sequence is 14 residues long. CDR3 DNA: TGTGCCAGCAGCTCGCCCCAGGTGGGCTACGAGCAGTACTTC. This codes for CASSSPQVGYEQYF. Drawing the rest from reference TRBV7-9 and TRBJ2-7, the complete variable domain is DTGVSQNPRHKITKRGQNVTFRCDPISEHNRLYWYRQTLGQGPEFLTYFQNEAQLEKSRLLSDRFSAERPKGSFSTLEIQRTEQGDSAMYLCASSSPQVGYEQYFGPGTRLTVT.

This sequence joins TRBV18 and TRBJ2-7; D is unresolved. V was clipped by 3 bases and J by 2 bases, with 8 bases between them. Germline values: CDR1 KGHSH, CDR2 LQKENI. The CDR3 totals 13 residues. In DNA, the CDR3 is TGTGCCAGCTCACCCGCCCATCCCTACGAGCAGTACTTC. Encoded protein: CASSPAHPYEQYF. The full variable domain, its missing parts supplied by reference TRBV18 and TRBJ2-7, is NAGVMQNPRHLVRRRGQEARLRCSPMKGHSHVYWYRQLPEEGLKFMVYLQKENIIDESGMPKERFSAEFPKEGPSILRIQQVVRGDSAAYFCASSPAHPYEQYFGPGTRLTVT.

A few counts support this clone. V gene TRBV10-2 combines with J gene TRBJ2-1; 8 bases line up with TRBD1. CDR1 and CDR2 (germline): WSHSY, SAAADI. The CDR3 has 13 amino acids. J gave up 11 bases and V 9 bases, and 12 bases lay outside the gene matches. CDR3 loop: CASFQGAPLKQFF. For the CDR3, the DNA is TGCGCCAGTTTCCAGGGGGCCCCATTAAAGCAGTTCTTC.

The chain carries TRBV9 and TRBJ1-2; D is unresolved. Germline V CDR1 and CDR2: SGDLS, YYNGEE. The CDR3 is made up of 11 amino acids. V shed 3 bases and J shed 5 bases, with 5 bases lying between them. This CDR3 reads CASSDTYGYTF. The CDR3 DNA follows: TGTGCCAGCAGCGATACTTATGGCTACACCTTC.

The J gene is TRBJ2-1, the V gene TRBV5-5, with TRBD1 as a possible D gene (6 bases). The V gene's germline CDR1 is SGHKS and CDR2 YYEKEE (reference sequence). This CDR3 spans 14 amino acids. Trimming cost V 2 bases and J 5 bases, with 11 bases left between them. The CDR3 DNA reads as TGTGCCAGCAGCTTTTGGGACAACGACAATGAGCAGTTCTTC. Residues: CASSFWDNDNEQFF.

The genes are TRBV7-8 and TRBJ1-2; D ambiguous. This CDR3 is built from 16 residues. Trimming took off 0 bases at V and 0 bases at J, with 11 bases between the two ends. In germline, CDR1 is SGHVS, CDR2 FQNEAQ. Here the CDR3 reads CASSLAGTDTNYGYTF. The CDR3 bases are TGTGCCAGCAGCTTAGCGGGTACAGATACTAACTATGGCTACACCTTC. The full variable domain, completed using reference TRBV7-8 and TRBJ1-2, is GAGVSQSPRYKVAKRGQDVALRCDPISGHVSLFWYQQALGQGPEFLTYFQNEAQLDKSGLPSDRFFAERPEGSVSTLKIQRTQQEDSAVYLCASSLAGTDTNYGYTFGSGTRLTVV.

The gene calls are TRBV6-5 and TRBJ2-1; TRBD1 is a possible D gene (6 bases). Trimming pared 1 base from V and 9 bases from J, leaving 10 bases between. The CDR3 is 13 amino acids. The germline V gene has CDR1 MNHEY and CDR2 SVGAGI. The CDR3 reads CASSYLLGGEQFF. CDR3 coding DNA: TGTGCCAGCAGTTACTTGCTAGGGGGTGAGCAGTTCTTC.

The chain carries TRBV12-5 and TRBJ2-1; D ambiguous. The V gene's germline CDR1 is LGHNT and CDR2 FRNRAP. There are 13 residues in the CDR3. V was pared by 1 base and J by 8 bases, with 9 bases between. Written as DNA, the CDR3 is TGTGCTAGTGGTTTGGAGATTCGGGATGAGCAGTTCTTC. This translates into CASGLEIRDEQFF.

The chain employs TRBV19 and TRBJ2-1; D is uncertain. The germline V and J ends were trimmed by 2 bases and 5 bases, with 13 bases remaining between them. CDR1 LNHDA and CDR2 SQIVND come from the germline V gene (reference sequence). This CDR3 region has 15 residues. CDR3 in DNA: TGTGCCAGTAGTATATCCTTTAACCACCACAATGAGCAGTTCTTC. It yields the protein CASSISFNHHNEQFF.

V and J are TRBV6-1 and TRBJ2-1, with 9 nucleotides matching TRBD2. The CDR3 is 15 amino acids. V shed 5 bases and J 5 bases; nucleotides not matched to a gene: 7. Germline loops: CDR1 MNHNS, CDR2 SASEGT. CDR3 sequence: CASSSGGILHNEQFF. CDR3 DNA sequence: TGTGCCAGCAGTAGCGGGGGGATTTTACACAATGAGCAGTTCTTC.

This sequence joins TRBV7-2 and TRBJ2-1, with 10 nucleotides matching TRBD2. The V gene end was trimmed by 6 bases and the J gene end by 4 bases; junction bases not matched to a gene: 6. Germline V gene lookup returns CDR1 SGHTA and CDR2 FQGNSA. CDR3 length equals 15 residues. CDR3 coding DNA: TGTGCCAGCAGTTTAATAGCGGGAGGTTACAATGAGCAGTTCTTC. It translates to CASSLIAGGYNEQFF. The variable domain in full, with the rest retrieved from reference TRBV7-2 and TRBJ2-1, is GAGVSQSPSNKVTEKGKDVELRCDPISGHTALYWYRQSLGQGLEFLIYFQGNSAPDKSGLPSDRFSAERTGGSVSTLTIQRTQQEDSAVYLCASSLIAGGYNEQFFGPGTRLTVL.

A single count supports this clone. The chain joins TRBV27 to TRBJ2-3, with TRBD2 identical over 8 bases. The CDR3 length is 16 residues. Looked up from germline, CDR1 is MNHEY and CDR2 is SMNVEV (reference sequence). Germline trimming cut 1 base from V and 4 bases from J; bases unmatched to any gene: 7. DNA of the CDR3: TGTGCCAGCAGTTTATTATCGCGGGAGGAGGCAGATACGCAGTATTTT. It specifies CASSLLSREEADTQYF.

A single count supports this clone. The chain employs TRBV7-8 and TRBJ2-1, with 8 bases fitting TRBD2. Per germline, CDR1 SGHVS and CDR2 FQNEAQ. The CDR3 consists of 12 residues. V lost 3 bases and J lost 8; bases outside the gene matches: 0. CDR3 in amino acids: CASSFSGDEQFF. The DNA for the CDR3 is TGTGCCAGCAGCTTTAGCGGGGATGAGCAGTTCTTC.

The chain carries TRBV11-2 and TRBJ2-5, with D hard to call. CDR1 is SGHAT, CDR2 FQNNGV, per germline. The CDR3 spans 15 residues. Deletions cut 3 bases from V and 5 bases from J, with 16 bases between. The CDR3 nucleotides are TGTGCCAGCAGCTTGAGCGTATTGGGTCCTGAGACCCAGTACTTC. It encodes CASSLSVLGPETQYF.

The chain joins TRBV20-1 to TRBJ2-1; 7 bases line up with TRBD2. CDR1 DFQATT and CDR2 SNEGSKA come from the germline V gene (reference sequence). The V gene end was trimmed by 3 bases and the J gene end by 9 bases; junction bases not matched to a gene: 2. The CDR3 totals 11 residues. The CDR3 DNA sequence: TGCAGTGCTAGCGGGGGGACTGAGCAGTTCTTC. Translating it yields CSASGGTEQFF.

V and J are TRBV5-1 and TRBJ2-3, with D unresolved. V lost 0 bases, J lost 0 bases, and 5 bases lay in between. Germline loops: CDR1 SGHRS, CDR2 YFSETQ. CDR3 length: 14 residues. CDR3 nucleotide sequence: TGCGCCAGCAGCTTGGTTCCTAGCACAGATACGCAGTATTTT. Protein sequence: CASSLVPSTDTQYF.